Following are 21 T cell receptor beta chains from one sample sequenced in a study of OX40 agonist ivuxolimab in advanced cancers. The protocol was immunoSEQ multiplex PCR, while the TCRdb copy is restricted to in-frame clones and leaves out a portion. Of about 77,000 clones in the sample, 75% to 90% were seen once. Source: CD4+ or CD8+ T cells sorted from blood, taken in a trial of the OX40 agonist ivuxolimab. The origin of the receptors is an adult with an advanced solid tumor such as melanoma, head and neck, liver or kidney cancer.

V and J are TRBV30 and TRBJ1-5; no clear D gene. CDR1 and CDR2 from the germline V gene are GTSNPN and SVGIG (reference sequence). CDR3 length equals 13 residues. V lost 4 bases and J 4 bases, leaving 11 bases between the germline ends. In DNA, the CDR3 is TGTGCCTGGACTTCGGCATTTAATCAGCCCCAGCATTTT. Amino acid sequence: CAWTSAFNQPQHF.

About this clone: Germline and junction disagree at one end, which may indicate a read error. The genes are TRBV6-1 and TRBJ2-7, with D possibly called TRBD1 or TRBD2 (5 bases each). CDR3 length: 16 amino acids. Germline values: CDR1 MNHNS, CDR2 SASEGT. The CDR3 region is CAISDSGTRGSNEQYF. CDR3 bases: TGTGCCATCAGTGATTCCGGGACCCGAGGCTCTAACGAGCAGTACTTC.

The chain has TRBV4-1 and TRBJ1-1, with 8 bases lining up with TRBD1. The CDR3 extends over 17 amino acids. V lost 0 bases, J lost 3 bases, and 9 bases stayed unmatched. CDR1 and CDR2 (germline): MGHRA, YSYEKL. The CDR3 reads CASSQDAWTGTDTEAFF. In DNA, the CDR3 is TGCGCCAGCAGCCAAGACGCATGGACAGGGACGGACACTGAAGCTTTCTTT.

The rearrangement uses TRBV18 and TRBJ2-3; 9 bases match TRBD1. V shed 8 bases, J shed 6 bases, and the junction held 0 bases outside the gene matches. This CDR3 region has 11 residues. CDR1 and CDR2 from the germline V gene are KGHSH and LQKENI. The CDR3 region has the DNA TGTGCCAGCGGACAGGGGGATACGCAGTATTTT. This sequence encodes CASGQGDTQYF.

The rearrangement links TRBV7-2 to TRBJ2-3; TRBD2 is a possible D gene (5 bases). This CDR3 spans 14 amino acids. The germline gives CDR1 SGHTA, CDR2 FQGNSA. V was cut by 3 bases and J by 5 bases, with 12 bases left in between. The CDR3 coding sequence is TGTGCCAGCAGCTTTGAGGGCCTCGGAGATACGCAGTATTTT. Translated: CASSFEGLGDTQYF.

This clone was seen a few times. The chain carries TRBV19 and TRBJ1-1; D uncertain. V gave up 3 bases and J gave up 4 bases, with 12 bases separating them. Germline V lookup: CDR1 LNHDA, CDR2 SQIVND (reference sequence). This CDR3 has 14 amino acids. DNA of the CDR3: TGTGCCAGTAGTATGGTAGGACGGGGCACTGAAGCTTTCTTT. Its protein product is CASSMVGRGTEAFF.

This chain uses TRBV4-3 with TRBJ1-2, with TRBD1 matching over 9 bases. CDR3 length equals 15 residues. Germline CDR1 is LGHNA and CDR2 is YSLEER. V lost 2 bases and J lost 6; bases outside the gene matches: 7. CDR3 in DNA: TGCGCCAGCAGCCAAACAGGGGGCGCGGGGCATGGCTACACCTTC. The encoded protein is CASSQTGGAGHGYTF.

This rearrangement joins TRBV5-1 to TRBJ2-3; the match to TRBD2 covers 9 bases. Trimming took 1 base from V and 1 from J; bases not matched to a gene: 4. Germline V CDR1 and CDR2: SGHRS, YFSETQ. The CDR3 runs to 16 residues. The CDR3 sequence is CASSLRSSGGTDTQYF. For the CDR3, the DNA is TGCGCCAGCAGCTTGAGGTCTAGCGGGGGCACAGATACGCAGTATTTT.

CDR3 protein: CASSIFRSNQPQHF. The CDR3 coding sequence is TGTGCCAGTAGTATATTCAGAAGCAATCAGCCCCAGCATTTT. The chain couples TRBV19 to TRBJ1-5; D uncertain. Deletions cut 2 bases from V and 1 base from J, with 6 bases between. Germline V gene data show CDR1 as LNHDA and CDR2 as SQIVND (reference sequence). The CDR3 runs 14 residues.

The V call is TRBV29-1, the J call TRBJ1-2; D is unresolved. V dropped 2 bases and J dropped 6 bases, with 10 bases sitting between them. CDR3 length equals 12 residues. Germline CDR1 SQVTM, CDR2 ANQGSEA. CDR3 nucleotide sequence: TGCAGCGTTGAAAGAATGGGTGATGGCTACACCTTC. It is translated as CSVERMGDGYTF.

In DNA form, the CDR3 reads TGTGCCTGGAGTGTACAGACGGCTCAAGAGACCCAGTACTTC. Translation gives CAWSVQTAQETQYF. This chain links TRBV30 with TRBJ2-5; D unresolved. CDR1 is GTSNPN and CDR2 is SVGIG in the germline V gene (reference sequence). The CDR3 has 14 residues. V dropped 0 bases and J dropped 2 bases, with 10 bases sitting between them.

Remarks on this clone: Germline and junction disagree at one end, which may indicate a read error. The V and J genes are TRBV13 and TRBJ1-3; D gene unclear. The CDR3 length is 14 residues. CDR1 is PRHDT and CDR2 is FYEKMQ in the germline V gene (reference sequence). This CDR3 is CASILRAAGNTIYF. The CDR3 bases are TGTGCCAGCATCTTACGGGCAGCTGGAAACACCATATATTTT.

The CDR3 protein is CASSIEGRGRYEQFF. CDR3 nucleotides: TGTGCCAGTAGTATAGAGGGCAGGGGCCGTTATGAGCAGTTCTTC. This sequence joins TRBV19 and TRBJ2-1; weak D call: TRBD1 (6 bases). In germline, CDR1 is LNHDA, CDR2 SQIVND (reference sequence). V lost 0 bases and J 8 bases, leaving 14 bases between the germline ends. The CDR3 is 15 residues long.

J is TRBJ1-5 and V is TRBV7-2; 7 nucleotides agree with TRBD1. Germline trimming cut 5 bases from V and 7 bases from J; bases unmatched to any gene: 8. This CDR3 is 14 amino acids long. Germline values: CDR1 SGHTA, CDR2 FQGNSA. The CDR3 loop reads CASSQRTGVQPQHF. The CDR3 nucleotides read TGTGCCAGCAGCCAACGAACAGGGGTCCAGCCCCAGCATTTT. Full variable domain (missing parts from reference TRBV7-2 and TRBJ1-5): GAGVSQSPSNKVTEKGKDVELRCDPISGHTALYWYRQSLGQGLEFLIYFQGNSAPDKSGLPSDRFSAERTGGSVSTLTIQRTQQEDSAVYLCASSQRTGVQPQHFGDGTRLSIL.

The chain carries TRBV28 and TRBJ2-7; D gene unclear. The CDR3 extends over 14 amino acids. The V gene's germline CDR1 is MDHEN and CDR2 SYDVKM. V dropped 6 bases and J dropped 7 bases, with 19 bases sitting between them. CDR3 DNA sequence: TGTGCCAGCAGGGCCCCGGGTAGTTACTCAGAGCAGTACTTC. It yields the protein CASRAPGSYSEQYF.

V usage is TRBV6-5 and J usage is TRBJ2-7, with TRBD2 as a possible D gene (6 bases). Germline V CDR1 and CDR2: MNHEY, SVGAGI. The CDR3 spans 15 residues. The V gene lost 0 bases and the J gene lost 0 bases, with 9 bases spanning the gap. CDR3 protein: CASSYSRDSSYEQYF. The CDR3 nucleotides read TGTGCCAGCAGTTACTCCCGGGACTCCTCCTACGAGCAGTACTTC.

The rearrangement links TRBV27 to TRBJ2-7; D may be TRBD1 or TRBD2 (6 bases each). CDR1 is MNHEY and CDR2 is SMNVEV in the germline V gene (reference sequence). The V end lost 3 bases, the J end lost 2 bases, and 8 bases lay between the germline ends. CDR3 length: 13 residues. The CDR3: CASSFRGAYEQYF. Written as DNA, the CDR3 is TGTGCCAGCAGTTTTAGGGGGGCCTACGAGCAGTACTTC.

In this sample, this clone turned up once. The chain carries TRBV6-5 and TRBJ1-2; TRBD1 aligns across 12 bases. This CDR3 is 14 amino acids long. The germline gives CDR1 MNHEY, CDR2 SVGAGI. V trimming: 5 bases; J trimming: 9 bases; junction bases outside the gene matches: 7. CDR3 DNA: TGTGCCAGCAGTGAAGTAGGGACAGGGGGCCGCTACACCTTC. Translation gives CASSEVGTGGRYTF.

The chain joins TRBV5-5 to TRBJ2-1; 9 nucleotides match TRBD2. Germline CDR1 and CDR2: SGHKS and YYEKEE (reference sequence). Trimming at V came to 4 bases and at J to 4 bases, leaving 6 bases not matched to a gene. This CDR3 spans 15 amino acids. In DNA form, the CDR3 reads TGTGCCAGCAGCCACCGACTAGCGGAGTACAATGAGCAGTTCTTC. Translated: CASSHRLAEYNEQFF.

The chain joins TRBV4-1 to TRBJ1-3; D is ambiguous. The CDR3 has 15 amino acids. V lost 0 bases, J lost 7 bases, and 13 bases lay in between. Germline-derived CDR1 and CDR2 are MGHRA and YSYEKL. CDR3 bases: TGCGCCAGCAGCCAAGATTTACAGAGGCTGAACACCATATATTTT. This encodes CASSQDLQRLNTIYF.

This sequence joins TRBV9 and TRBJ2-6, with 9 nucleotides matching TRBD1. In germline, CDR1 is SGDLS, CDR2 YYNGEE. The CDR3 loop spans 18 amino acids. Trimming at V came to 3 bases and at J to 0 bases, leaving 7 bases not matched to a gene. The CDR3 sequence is CASSGPGQGTSGANVLTF. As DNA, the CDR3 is TGTGCCAGCAGCGGACCCGGACAGGGGACCTCTGGGGCCAACGTCCTGACTTTC.